The 23 T cell receptor beta chains reported below all come from one sample, sequenced in a study of T cells after yellow fever vaccination. TCRdb passed the 5' RACE reads through MiXCR, listing each CDR3 protein once. The sample lists 250,000 to 300,000 distinct CDR3 sequences, roughly 5.6% occurring once. This sample comprised CD4+ T cells sorted from PBMCs, obtained on the day of the yellow fever booster vaccination. Receptor source: a man between 18 and 29 years old who received the YFV17D yellow fever vaccine.

This clonotype showed up just a few times. The chain combines TRBV7-3 with TRBJ2-4; D unclear. Germline CDR1 is SGHTA and CDR2 is FQGTGA. V dropped 8 bases and J dropped 2 bases, with 22 bases sitting between them. This CDR3 contains 17 residues. DNA for the CDR3: TGTGCCAGCCCTCCAATCGTTGACCGTGGGCCCAAAAACATTCAGTACTTC. Its protein product is CASPPIVDRGPKNIQYF.

This clonotype has at least ten counts. This chain uses TRBV7-2 with TRBJ2-7, with 10 bases aligning to TRBD1. The CDR3 has 14 amino acids. V trimming: 5 bases; J trimming: 6 bases; junction bases outside the gene matches: 7. Germline-derived CDR1 and CDR2 are SGHTA and FQGNSA. The DNA of the CDR3 is TGTGCCAGCAGCGTGACAGGGGGCTTCAGCGAGCAGTACTTC. This gives the protein CASSVTGGFSEQYF.

This clonotype was recorded at least ten times. This sequence joins TRBV5-1 and TRBJ2-2; possible D gene TRBD1, 6 bases. CDR3 length equals 13 residues. The germline gives CDR1 SGHRS, CDR2 YFSETQ. The V gene lost 4 bases and the J gene lost 6 bases, with 10 bases spanning the gap. The CDR3 nucleotides are TGCGCCAGCAGCCTCCAGGGGCCCGGGGAGCTGTTTTTT. This codes for CASSLQGPGELFF.

The chain uses TRBV4-1 and TRBJ2-3, with D hard to call. The CDR3 is 17 amino acids. The germline V gene encodes CDR1 MGHRA and CDR2 YSYEKL. Trimming shortened V by 0 bases and J by 5 bases, and 18 bases separated the two germline ends. The CDR3 DNA sequence: TGCGCCAGCAGCCAAGATCGAGGCACCCAGGCTGGAGATACGCAGTATTTT. Protein product: CASSQDRGTQAGDTQYF.

This chain joins TRBV12-3 or TRBV12-4 and TRBJ2-7, with D possibly being TRBD1 (5 bases). V was shortened by 6 bases and J by 4 bases, with 16 bases between the two germline ends. This CDR3 contains 14 residues. The CDR3 here is CASRNQGGEYEQYF. The CDR3 DNA is TGTGCCAGCAGAAATCAGGGTGGGGAATACGAGCAGTACTTC.

This chain links TRBV4-1 with TRBJ2-5; TRBD2 matches 12 bases. The CDR3 has 15 amino acids. J gave up 4 bases and V 4 bases, and 4 bases lay outside the gene matches. Germline V lookup: CDR1 MGHRA, CDR2 YSYEKL. CDR3 protein: CASSRQLAGGETQYF. CDR3 DNA sequence: TGCGCCAGCAGCCGTCAACTAGCGGGGGGAGAGACCCAGTACTTC.

This chain uses TRBV29-1 with TRBJ2-1, with D perhaps matching TRBD1 or TRBD2 (5 bases each). Trimming removed 6 bases at V and 0 bases at J, with 9 bases between. Germline lookup yields CDR1 SQVTM and CDR2 ANQGSEA. This CDR3 is built from 13 residues. DNA for the CDR3: TGCAGCGTGGGGACGGGCTCCTACAATGAGCAGTTCTTC. As protein: CSVGTGSYNEQFF.

The chain has TRBV28 and TRBJ2-5; 8 bases match TRBD2. The CDR3 is 14 residues long. The germline gives CDR1 MDHEN, CDR2 SYDVKM. V shed 10 bases and J 0 bases; nucleotides not matched to a gene: 7. The CDR3 reads CATGGKLYQETQYF. CDR3 bases: TGTGCCACGGGGGGGAAGTTGTACCAAGAGACCCAGTACTTC.

V gene TRBV20-1 combines with J gene TRBJ1-5; 8 nucleotides align to TRBD1. Trimming took 4 bases from V and 7 from J; bases not matched to a gene: 6. CDR3 length: 13 amino acids. The germline V gene has CDR1 DFQATT and CDR2 SNEGSKA (reference sequence). CDR3 sequence reads: CSATDRGGQPQHF. The CDR3, as DNA: TGCAGTGCTACCGACAGGGGAGGCCAGCCCCAGCATTTT.

This clonotype was counted a few times. This rearrangement joins TRBV5-1 to TRBJ1-1; TRBD1 might be the D (5 bases). CDR3 length: 14 amino acids. Germline V CDR1 and CDR2: SGHRS, YFSETQ. Trimming stripped 3 bases from V and 1 base from J, with 10 bases between. The CDR3 DNA sequence: TGCGCCAGCAGCTGGGACGGGGGGAACACTGAAGCTTTCTTT. Protein sequence: CASSWDGGNTEAFF.

This chain links TRBV6-6 with TRBJ1-1, with 8 bases identical to TRBD1. Germline V CDR1 and CDR2: MNHNY, SVGAGI (reference sequence). The CDR3 consists of 15 residues. Losses at the gene ends were 2 bases for V and 1 base for J; bases not matched to a gene: 3. The CDR3 sequence: CASSYGQGANTEAFF. CDR3 sequence (DNA): TGTGCCAGCAGTTACGGCCAGGGGGCGAACACTGAAGCTTTCTTT.

The CDR3 sequence is CSARPPTGDPWEQYF. Here the CDR3 DNA reads TGCAGTGCTAGACCACCGACAGGGGACCCTTGGGAGCAGTACTTC. The V gene is TRBV20-1, the J gene TRBJ2-7; TRBD1 matches at 8 bases. V gave up 2 bases and J gave up 7 bases; unmatched junction bases: 13. This CDR3 contains 15 residues. The germline V gene encodes CDR1 DFQATT and CDR2 SNEGSKA (reference sequence).

The sample holds many counts of this clonotype. The rearrangement links TRBV11-2 to TRBJ2-2; no definite D call. V was trimmed by 6 bases and J by 1 base, leaving 0 bases between them. Germline V gene sequence: CDR1 SGHAT, CDR2 FQNNGV. The CDR3 covers 11 residues. In DNA form, the CDR3 reads TGTGCCAGCAGGAACACCGGGGAGCTGTTTTTT. It specifies CASRNTGELFF. Using reference TRBV11-2 and TRBJ2-2 for the parts outside the CDR3, the full variable domain is EAGVAQSPRYKIIEKRQSVAFWCNPISGHATLYWYQQILGQGPKLLIQFQNNGVVDDSQLPKDRFSAERLKGVDSTLKIQPAKLEDSAVYLCASRNTGELFFGEGSRLTVL.

This clonotype was seen repeatedly, ten times or more. The V and J genes are TRBV12-3 or TRBV12-4 and TRBJ1-5; D gene uncertain. Trimming shortened V by 6 bases and J by 9 bases, and 15 bases separated the two germline ends. CDR3 length: 13 residues. CDR3 nucleotide sequence: TGTGCCAGCAGACGAAATTCAGCAGGGCCCCAGCATTTT. This sequence encodes CASRRNSAGPQHF.

This clonotype was seen a handful of times. This chain's CDR3 is CSARESGDQPQHF. The CDR3 DNA reads TGCAGTGCTAGAGAGTCCGGGGATCAGCCCCAGCATTTT. The V and J genes are TRBV20-1 and TRBJ1-5; D is unresolved. Germline values: CDR1 DFQATT, CDR2 SNEGSKA (reference sequence). This CDR3 is 13 amino acids long. V was pared by 0 bases and J by 5 bases, with 8 bases between.

This clonotype was found a few times. The J gene is TRBJ2-7, the V gene TRBV2; TRBD1 agrees at 7 bases. V shed 2 bases, J shed 5 bases, and the junction held 15 bases outside the gene matches. The CDR3 is made up of 17 amino acids. The germline gives CDR1 SNHLY, CDR2 FYNNEI. The CDR3 protein is CASSETVTGSPKDEQYF. In DNA, the CDR3 is TGTGCCAGCAGTGAAACGGTGACAGGGTCCCCCAAGGACGAGCAGTACTTC.

This clonotype showed up just a few times. The chain combines TRBV7-9 with TRBJ2-1; D is perhaps TRBD2 (5 bases). The germline V and J ends were trimmed by 1 base and 4 bases, with 14 bases remaining between them. CDR1 and CDR2 from the germline V gene are SEHNR and FQNEAQ (reference sequence). The CDR3 length is 16 residues. In DNA form, the CDR3 reads TGTGCCAGCAGCTTAGGGCGTCTGACGGGGTACAATGAGCAGTTCTTC. It yields the protein CASSLGRLTGYNEQFF.

This clonotype was counted between two and nine times. The chain recombines TRBV29-1 with TRBJ2-5, with D tentatively TRBD2 (5 bases). CDR3 size: 14 residues. V was pared by 4 bases and J by 8 bases, with 20 bases between. Germline assignment: CDR1 SQVTM and CDR2 ANQGSEA. CDR3 sequence: CSVGLRKRSPTQYF. DNA of the CDR3: TGCAGCGTTGGTCTTCGCAAGCGGAGTCCCACCCAGTACTTC.

At least ten counts were recorded for this clonotype. The rearrangement uses TRBV28 and TRBJ2-5; D uncertain. Germline-derived CDR1 and CDR2 are MDHEN and SYDVKM. With 5 bases removed from V and 6 bases from J, the gap between germline ends came to 10 bases. The CDR3 length is 12 residues. CDR3 DNA: TGTGCCAGCAGTCTCCTAAAGAAGACCCAGTACTTC. It codes for CASSLLKKTQYF.

The V and J genes are TRBV7-9 and TRBJ1-2; 10 nucleotides agree with TRBD1. CDR1 and CDR2 (germline): SEHNR, FQNEAQ (reference sequence). This CDR3 comprises 14 residues. After removal of 5 bases from V and 3 bases from J, the junction contained 3 bases not matched to a gene. CDR3 sequence: CASSRGQGDYGYTF. As DNA, the CDR3 is TGTGCCAGCAGCCGCGGACAGGGGGACTATGGCTACACCTTC.

At least ten counts were recorded for this clonotype. The chain links TRBV5-1 to TRBJ2-1; D possibly corresponds to TRBD1 (6 bases). Trimming cost V 3 bases and J 4 bases, with 17 bases left between them. This CDR3 is built from 16 residues. The germline V gene encodes CDR1 SGHRS and CDR2 YFSETQ. The CDR3 region is CASSSQTGLQYNEQFF. The CDR3 DNA reads as TGCGCCAGCAGCTCACAGACAGGTTTACAGTACAATGAGCAGTTCTTC.

This clonotype was found many times. The J gene is TRBJ2-3, the V gene TRBV6-5; 7 nucleotides match TRBD2. Germline CDR1 MNHEY, CDR2 SVGAGI. The CDR3 is 14 amino acids. J lost 5 bases, V lost 2 bases, and 4 bases had no gene match. This chain's CDR3 is CASSYGPGGDTQYF. The DNA of the CDR3 is TGTGCCAGCAGTTACGGCCCGGGGGGAGATACGCAGTATTTT.

A few counts support this clonotype. The chain couples TRBV29-1 to TRBJ2-6; D call uncertain. CDR1 and CDR2 from the germline V gene are SQVTM and ANQGSEA. The CDR3 is 16 residues long. Trimming stripped 4 bases from V and 0 bases from J, with 13 bases between. CDR3 protein: CSVGRTASSGANVLTF. DNA for the CDR3: TGCAGCGTTGGACGAACGGCTAGCTCTGGGGCCAACGTCCTGACTTTC.